The T cell receptor beta chain described here comes from a study of shared clonotypes between healthy human individuals. Study outcomes and limitations: Apart from blood, nothing was sampled; tissue repertoires likely differ.

Every contributor of samples was a Caucasian grown-up residing in Nashville, Tennessee. The V end lost 6 bases, the J end lost 10 bases, and 10 bases lay between the germline ends. CDR1 is MNHEY, CDR2 SVGAGI, per germline. This CDR3 is built from 11 residues. Regarding this clone: Its antigen is unidentified.

The table came from immunoSEQ multiplex PCR; TCRdb's copy has only in-frame clones and leaves some out. The data show fewer than 700,000 clones, around three quarters seen once. Sequenced material: PBMCs. V and J are TRBV6-5 and TRBJ2-1; possibly TRBD2 for D (6 bases). The sequence came from a middle-aged woman in good health. Some clones in this sample may be carry-over from other donors' samples. CDR3 amino acids: CASRRDFEQFF. DNA for the CDR3: TGTGCCAGCAGGAGGGACTTCGAGCAGTTCTTC.